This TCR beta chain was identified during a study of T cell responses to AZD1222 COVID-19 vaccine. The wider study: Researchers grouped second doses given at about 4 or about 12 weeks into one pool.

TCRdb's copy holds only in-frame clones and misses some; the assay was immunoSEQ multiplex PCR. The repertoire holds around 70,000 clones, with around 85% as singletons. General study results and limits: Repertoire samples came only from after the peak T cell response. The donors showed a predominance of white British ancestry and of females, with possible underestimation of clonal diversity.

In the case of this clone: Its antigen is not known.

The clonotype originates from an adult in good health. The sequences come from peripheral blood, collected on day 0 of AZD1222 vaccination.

For the CDR3, the DNA is TGTGCCAGCAGCCCGTTGGGGGTCGAGCAGTACTTC. Translating it yields CASSPLGVEQYF. The chain links TRBV14 to TRBJ2-7; D may match TRBD1 or TRBD2 (5 bases each). Germline V gene data show CDR1 as SGHDN and CDR2 as FVKESK. CDR3 length: 12 residues. V was shortened by 4 bases and J by 6 bases, with 10 bases between the two germline ends. Combining the CDR3 with reference TRBV14 and TRBJ2-7 gives the whole variable domain EAGVTQFPSHSVIEKGQTVTLRCDPISGHDNLYWYRRVMGKEIKFLLHFVKESKQDESGMPNNRFLAERTGGTYSTLKVQPAELEDSGVYFCASSPLGVEQYFGPGTRLTVT.